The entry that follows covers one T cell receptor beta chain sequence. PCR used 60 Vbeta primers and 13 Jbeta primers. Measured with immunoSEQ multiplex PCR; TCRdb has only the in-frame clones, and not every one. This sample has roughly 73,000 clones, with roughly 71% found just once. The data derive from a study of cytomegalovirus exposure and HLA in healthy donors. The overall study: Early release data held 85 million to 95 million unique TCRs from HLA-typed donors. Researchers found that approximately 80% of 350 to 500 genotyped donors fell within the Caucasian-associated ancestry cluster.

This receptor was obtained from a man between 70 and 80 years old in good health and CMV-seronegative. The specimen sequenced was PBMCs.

In DNA form, the CDR3 reads TGTGCCAGTAGTGTTGGACAGGGGGCGGTTCAGCCCCAGCATTTT. The encoded protein is CASSVGQGAVQPQHF. The chain is built from TRBV19 and TRBJ1-5, with 11 bases fitting TRBD1. V shed 5 bases, J shed 6 bases, and the junction held 6 bases outside the gene matches. The CDR3 contains 15 residues. Germline CDR1 reads LNHDA; CDR2 reads SQIVND (reference sequence). Supplemented by reference TRBV19 and TRBJ1-5, the full variable domain reads DGGITQSPKYLFRKEGQNVTLSCEQNLNHDAMYWYRQDPGQGLRLIYYSQIVNDFQKGDIAEGYSVSREKKESFPLTVTSAQKNPTAFYLCASSVGQGAVQPQHFGDGTRLSIL.